The 18 T cell receptor beta chains presented below share a single source sample, sequenced in a study of shared clonotypes between healthy human individuals. The repertoire was sequenced with immunoSEQ multiplex PCR; TCRdb's copy has only in-frame clones and lacks some. Altogether under 2.5 million clones are present, 85% to 95% being singletons, with the ten largest covering 0.37%. The specimen was naive CD4+ T cells from PBMCs. Noted subset: CD45RA+ positively selected. The receptors were sampled from a man aged 18 to 29 in good health. Some clones in this sample may be carry-over from other donors' samples.

The chain has TRBV19 and TRBJ2-5; D gene ambiguous. Trimming pared 0 bases from V and 3 bases from J, leaving 11 bases between. The CDR3 has 15 residues. Germline CDR1 LNHDA, CDR2 SQIVND (reference sequence). CDR3 residues: CASSIDPARKETQYF. The CDR3 coding sequence is TGTGCCAGTAGTATAGATCCCGCCAGGAAAGAGACCCAGTACTTC.

This rearrangement joins TRBV5-6 to TRBJ2-3; TRBD2 aligns across 11 bases. V lost 3 bases, J lost 0 bases, and 3 bases stayed unmatched. From germline, CDR1 is SGHDT and CDR2 YYEEEE. This CDR3 contains 16 residues. The CDR3 DNA sequence: TGTGCCAGCAGCTACGGGACTAGCGGAAGCACAGATACGCAGTATTTT. Translation gives CASSYGTSGSTDTQYF.

The chain recombines TRBV19 with TRBJ2-5, with 8 nucleotides matching TRBD2. J gave up 5 bases and V 5 bases, and 10 bases lay outside the gene matches. The length of the CDR3 is 15 residues. Germline lookup yields CDR1 LNHDA and CDR2 SQIVND (reference sequence). For the CDR3, the DNA is TGTGCCAGTAGTCTACCAGCGGGAGCGAGCGAGACCCAGTACTTC. Amino acids: CASSLPAGASETQYF.

This clone was seen only a few times. This sequence joins TRBV7-9 and TRBJ1-2; TRBD1 is a possible D gene (5 bases). The V end was cut by 7 bases, the J end by 8 bases, with 17 bases between. This CDR3 has 13 amino acids. The V gene's germline CDR1 is SEHNR and CDR2 FQNEAQ (reference sequence). The CDR3 region is CASTPRYQGGYTF. CDR3 sequence (DNA): TGTGCCAGCACCCCGCGCTACCAGGGCGGCTACACCTTC.

The CDR3 DNA reads TGTGCCAGCAGCTTAGTAGCGATCGAAGAGACCCAGTACTTC. Its protein is CASSLVAIEETQYF. This chain joins TRBV7-2 and TRBJ2-5, with D possibly matching TRBD2 (5 bases). This CDR3 is built from 14 residues. Trimming removed 1 base from V and 3 bases from J, with 9 bases in between. Looked up from germline, CDR1 is SGHTA and CDR2 is FQGNSA.

CDR3 region: CASSPVWASSYEQYF. The CDR3 DNA sequence: TGTGCCAGCAGCCCTGTTTGGGCGTCATCCTACGAGCAGTACTTC. The rearrangement uses TRBV6-5 and TRBJ2-7, with D unclear. CDR1 and CDR2 (germline): MNHEY, SVGAGI. Trimming removed 6 bases at V and 1 base at J, with 16 bases between. This CDR3 is built from 15 residues.

The rearrangement uses TRBV4-2 and TRBJ2-3, with 10 positions matching TRBD2. Looked up from germline, CDR1 is LGHNA and CDR2 is YNFKEQ. The CDR3 is 15 residues long. V shed 4 bases and J 3 bases; nucleotides not matched to a gene: 4. The CDR3 coding sequence is TGTGCCAGCAGCCCAGCGGGAGGGCCTACAGATACGCAGTATTTT. Encoded protein: CASSPAGGPTDTQYF.

The rearrangement uses TRBV19 and TRBJ2-5; TRBD1 matches at 9 bases. Germline CDR1 is LNHDA and CDR2 is SQIVND (reference sequence). The CDR3 is 12 amino acids. V lost 10 bases, J lost 5 bases, and 5 bases stayed unmatched. CDR3 coding DNA: TGTGCCACGGGGACAGGGAGGGAGACCCAGTACTTC. Encoded protein: CATGTGRETQYF.

The chain joins TRBV7-2 to TRBJ2-7; tentative D call: TRBD1 (5 bases). CDR1 and CDR2 from the germline V gene are SGHTA and FQGNSA. This CDR3 spans 15 amino acids. Trimming cost V 2 bases and J 4 bases, with 15 bases left between them. For the CDR3, the DNA is TGTGCCAGCAGCTTAAGTGGGGCAGGACCGTACGAGCAGTACTTC. Translation gives CASSLSGAGPYEQYF.

This CDR3 is CASSPRGGGSGNTIYF. The CDR3 DNA sequence: TGTGCCAGCAGCCCCCGGGGCGGGGGCTCTGGAAACACCATATATTTT. The chain joins TRBV28 to TRBJ1-3; weak D call: TRBD1 (5 bases). V was clipped by 6 bases and J by 0 bases, with 15 bases between them. The CDR3 runs 16 residues. Germline-derived CDR1 and CDR2 are MDHEN and SYDVKM.

The chain uses TRBV7-9 and TRBJ2-4; the D gene is possibly TRBD2 (5 bases). Germline V gene lookup returns CDR1 SEHNR and CDR2 FQNEAQ (reference sequence). Trimming shortened V by 1 base and J by 1 base, and 5 bases separated the two germline ends. CDR3 length: 14 residues. The CDR3 protein is CASSLGGAKNIQYF. In DNA, the CDR3 is TGTGCCAGCAGCTTAGGCGGGGCCAAAAACATTCAGTACTTC.

This sequence joins TRBV13 and TRBJ1-2; TRBD1 agrees at 9 bases. The CDR3 has 14 residues. V lost 6 bases and J lost 3; bases outside the gene matches: 5. Germline CDR1 PRHDT, CDR2 FYEKMQ (reference sequence). Written as DNA, the CDR3 is TGTGCCAGCAGGCGGACAGGGGAGGACTATGGCTACACCTTC. Residues: CASRRTGEDYGYTF.

The chain employs TRBV9 and TRBJ2-3, with TRBD2 identical over 13 bases. The J segment lost 6 bases and the V segment lost 4 bases, leaving 5 bases of the junction unmatched. The CDR3 runs to 15 residues. Germline assignment: CDR1 SGDLS and CDR2 YYNGEE. CDR3 DNA sequence: TGTGCCAGCAGCCGCCGGACTAGCGGGAGCGATACGCAGTATTTT. It yields the protein CASSRRTSGSDTQYF. Using reference TRBV9 and TRBJ2-3 for the parts outside the CDR3, the full variable domain is DSGVTQTPKHLITATGQRVTLRCSPRSGDLSVYWYQQSLDQGLQFLIQYYNGEERAKGNILERFSAQQFPDLHSELNLSSLELGDSALYFCASSRRTSGSDTQYFGPGTRLTVL.

With respect to this clone: This CDR3 is also generated by other DNA sequences in the sample. J is TRBJ1-2 and V is TRBV28; D may be TRBD1 (5 bases). The germline gives CDR1 MDHEN, CDR2 SYDVKM. This CDR3 has 12 amino acids. V dropped 2 bases and J dropped 8 bases, with 9 bases sitting between them. CDR3 DNA: TGTGCCAGCAGTTTACTGGGGGAAGGCTACACCTTC. Translated: CASSLLGEGYTF.

The genes are TRBV10-1 and TRBJ2-4; 7 bases map to TRBD1. Germline V gene lookup returns CDR1 WNHNN and CDR2 SYGVQD (reference sequence). Unmatched junction bases numbered 15, after V lost 4 bases and J lost 9 bases. CDR3 length: 16 residues. In DNA form, the CDR3 reads TGCGCCAGCAGTGGACAGGGTCGAGTCCGTGTTAGCATTCAGTACTTC. This translates into CASSGQGRVRVSIQYF.

The chain couples TRBV4-1 to TRBJ2-3; D gene unclear. Germline V gene lookup returns CDR1 MGHRA and CDR2 YSYEKL. The V end was cut by 8 bases, the J end by 2 bases, with 11 bases between. The CDR3 sequence is 13 residues long. CDR3 in amino acids: CASALIITDTQYF. CDR3 nucleotides: TGCGCCAGCGCACTCATCATCACAGATACGCAGTATTTT.

Details on this clone: Distinct nucleotide sequences in the sample also encode this CDR3. The chain combines TRBV28 with TRBJ2-5; TRBD2 might be the D (5 bases). Trimming cost V 2 bases and J 5 bases, with 9 bases left between them. The germline CDR1 and CDR2 sequences are MDHEN and SYDVKM. The CDR3 sequence is 13 residues long. CDR3 bases: TGTGCCAGCAGTTTAAGCGGTGGGGAGACCCAGTACTTC. Encoded protein: CASSLSGGETQYF.

The chain carries TRBV4-1 and TRBJ2-2; D not resolved. Per the germline V gene, CDR1 is MGHRA and CDR2 is YSYEKL. The CDR3 covers 17 residues. The V end lost 0 bases, the J end lost 4 bases, and 15 bases lay between the germline ends. The CDR3 protein is CASSQEGVLISTGELFF. In nucleotides, the CDR3 is TGCGCCAGCAGCCAAGAAGGAGTGTTAATATCCACCGGGGAGCTGTTTTTT.